This T cell receptor beta chain was sequenced in a study of T cell responses to AZD1222 COVID-19 vaccine. Study results and caveats: Baseline seropositives among AZD1222 recipients totaled only 5 to 7. None of the repertoires were sampled until the peak T cell response had passed. A reported finding is that nearly half of spike-specific TCRs target unmutated variant regions.

Regarding this clone: No antigen is known for it.

TCRdb's copy holds only in-frame clones and misses some; the assay was immunoSEQ multiplex PCR. Of some 110,000 clones detected, nearly 90% appear once; the ten largest clones hold 35% to 55%. V was trimmed by 1 base and J by 0 bases, leaving 10 bases between them. CDR3 length: 15 amino acids. The germline CDR1 and CDR2 sequences are SGHRS and YFSETQ. The chain carries TRBV5-1 and TRBJ1-2; the D gene is possibly TRBD1 (6 bases). The sample in question was peripheral blood, obtained 28 days after the second AZD1222 dose. The receptor was derived from an adult who received the AZD1222 COVID-19 vaccine. The CDR3 bases are TGCGCCAGCAGCTTGTCAGGGACAACTAACTATGGCTACACCTTC. This sequence encodes CASSLSGTTNYGYTF.